The rows below give T cell receptor beta chains drawn from one sample of a study of T cell responses to AZD1222 COVID-19 vaccine. TCRdb's copy holds only in-frame clones and misses some; the assay was immunoSEQ multiplex PCR. The sample comprises around 180,000 clones, 80% to 90% of which are singletons, and about 6% rests with the top ten. The specimen was peripheral blood, collected on day 0 of AZD1222 vaccination. The receptors stem from an adult in good health. Both conserved end residues are part of each CDR3. D genes are given only for firm matches. The size field is filled for only some rows; it gives once, few, many or a size class.

NA	TRBV7-9	TRBJ1-4	TRBD1	CASSLGDRNEKLFF	TGTGCCAGCAGCTTAGGGGACAGGAATGAAAAACTGTTTTTT
NA	TRBV2	TRBJ1-5	NA	CASSESWTVGQPQHF	TGTGCCAGCAGTGAGAGTTGGACTGTTGGTCAGCCCCAGCATTTT
NA	TRBV4-1	TRBJ1-2	TRBD1	CASSLGQGKRDGYTF	TGCGCCAGCAGCCTGGGACAGGGTAAGAGGGATGGCTACACCTTC
NA	TRBV5-1	TRBJ2-7	TRBD2	CASRLAAAYEQYF	TGCGCCAGCAGACTAGCGGCAGCCTACGAGCAGTACTTC
NA	TRBV30	TRBJ1-6	NA	CAWRLWASSPLHF	TGTGCCTGGAGACTGTGGGCATCTTCACCCCTCCACTTT
NA	TRBV3-1/TRBV3-2	TRBJ2-5	NA	CASSQETGFGETQYF	TGTGCCAGCAGCCAAGAAACGGGTTTTGGGGAGACCCAGTACTTC
NA	TRBV5-6	TRBJ1-6	TRBD1	CASSLGDREGSPLHF	TGTGCCAGCAGCTTGGGGGACAGGGAAGGTTCACCCCTCCACTTT
NA	TRBV18	TRBJ1-3	NA	CASSPRQAPGGNTIYF	TGTGCCAGCTCACCCCGGCAGGCCCCAGGGGGAAACACCATATATTTT
NA	TRBV3-1/TRBV3-2	TRBJ1-2	NA	CASSQAGGEDGYTF	TGTGCCAGCAGCCAAGCTGGGGGGGAGGATGGCTACACCTTC
once	TRBV7-8	TRBJ1-2	NA	CASSLAGVYYGYTF	TGTGCCAGCAGCTTAGCAGGGGTGTACTATGGCTACACCTTC
NA	TRBV25-1	TRBJ2-3	NA	CASWPSGADTQYF	TGTGCCAGCTGGCCCTCCGGCGCAGATACGCAGTATTTT
NA	TRBV9	TRBJ1-5	NA	CASSVGGGENNQPQHF	TGTGCCAGCAGCGTAGGAGGAGGAGAAAACAATCAGCCCCAGCATTTT
NA	TRBV18	TRBJ1-5	NA	CASSPQGGNQPQHF	TGTGCCAGCTCACCACAGGGGGGCAATCAGCCCCAGCATTTT
NA	TRBV13	TRBJ2-7	TRBD2	CASSAPGLAGGPYEQYF	TGTGCCAGCAGCGCACCGGGACTAGCGGGAGGGCCCTACGAGCAGTACTTC
NA	TRBV10-3	TRBJ1-5	NA	CAISVGISNQPQHF	TGTGCCATCAGTGTGGGTATTAGCAATCAGCCCCAGCATTTT
NA	TRBV2	TRBJ1-2	TRBD1	CASVHPATGNTNYGYTF	TGTGCCAGCGTCCACCCAGCGACAGGGAACACTAACTATGGCTACACCTTC
NA	TRBV27	TRBJ1-4	TRBD1	CASSSTGGLVNEKLFF	TGTGCCAGCAGTTCGACAGGGGGGTTGGTGAATGAAAAACTGTTTTTT
NA	TRBV7-9	TRBJ2-2	NA	CASSSYYGGQNTGELFF	TGTGCCAGCAGCTCGTATTACGGAGGGCAGAACACCGGGGAGCTGTTTTTT
NA	TRBV12-3/TRBV12-4	TRBJ2-5	NA	CASSPQGVETQYF	TGTGCCAGCAGCCCACAGGGTGTCGAGACCCAGTACTTC
NA	TRBV6-5	TRBJ2-7	NA	CASRRDSQTHEQYF	TGTGCCAGCAGACGGGACTCCCAAACCCACGAGCAGTACTTC